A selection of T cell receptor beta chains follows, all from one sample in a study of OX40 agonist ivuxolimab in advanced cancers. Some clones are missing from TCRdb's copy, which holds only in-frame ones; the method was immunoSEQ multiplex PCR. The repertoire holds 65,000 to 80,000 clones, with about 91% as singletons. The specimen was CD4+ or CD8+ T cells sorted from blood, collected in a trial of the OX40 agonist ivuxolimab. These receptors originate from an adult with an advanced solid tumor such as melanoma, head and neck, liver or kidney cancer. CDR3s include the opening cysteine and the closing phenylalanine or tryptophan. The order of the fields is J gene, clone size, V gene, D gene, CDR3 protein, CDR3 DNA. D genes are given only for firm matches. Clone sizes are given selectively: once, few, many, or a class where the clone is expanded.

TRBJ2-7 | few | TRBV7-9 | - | CASSSLNAEQYF | TGTGCCAGCAGCTCCTTGAACGCGGAGCAGTACTTC
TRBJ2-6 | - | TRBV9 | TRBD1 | CASSIRTGGGSGANVLTF | TGTGCCAGCAGCATTCGGACAGGGGGCGGCTCTGGGGCCAACGTCCTGACTTTC
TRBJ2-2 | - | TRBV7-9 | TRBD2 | CASSRVMGLVNPGELFF | TGTGCCAGCAGCCGAGTCATGGGACTAGTAAACCCCGGGGAGCTGTTTTTT
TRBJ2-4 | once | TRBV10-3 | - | CAIGQEIQYF | TGTGCCATCGGGCAAGAGATTCAGTACTTC
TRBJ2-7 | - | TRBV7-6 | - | CASSPGWDTSYEQYF | TGTGCCAGCAGCCCTGGGTGGGACACTTCCTACGAGCAGTACTTC
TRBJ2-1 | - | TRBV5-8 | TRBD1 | CASSPGTGDNEQFF | TGTGCCAGCAGCCCCGGGACAGGGGACAATGAGCAGTTCTTC
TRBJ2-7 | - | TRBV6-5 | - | CASSYSDLGYEQYF | TGTGCCAGCAGTTACTCGGATCTGGGCTACGAGCAGTACTTC
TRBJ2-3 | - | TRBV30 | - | CAWNRGSGTDTQYF | TGTGCCTGGAATCGGGGGAGTGGCACAGATACGCAGTATTTT
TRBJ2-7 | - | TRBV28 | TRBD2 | CASSLLAGVSYEQYF | TGTGCCAGCAGTTTACTAGCGGGAGTGTCGTACGAGCAGTACTTC
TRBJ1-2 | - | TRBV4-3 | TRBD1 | CASSHRRGGPETYF | TGCGCCAGCAGCCACCGAAGAGGGGGCCCAGAGACATACTTC
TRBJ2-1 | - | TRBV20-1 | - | CSAFGSNEQFF | TGCAGTGCTTTCGGGAGCAATGAGCAGTTCTTC
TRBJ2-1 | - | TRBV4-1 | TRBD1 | CASSQGTAYSYNEQFF | TGCGCCAGCAGCCAGGGGACAGCCTACTCCTACAATGAGCAGTTCTTC
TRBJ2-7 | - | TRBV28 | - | CASSLAEGEQYF | TGTGCCAGCAGTTTGGCAGAGGGTGAGCAGTACTTC
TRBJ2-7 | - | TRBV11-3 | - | CASSFGPGEQYF | TGTGCCAGCAGCTTTGGCCCGGGGGAGCAGTACTTC
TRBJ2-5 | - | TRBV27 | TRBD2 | CASSSGTSGRGKTQYF | TGTGCCAGCAGTTCCGGGACTAGCGGGAGAGGGAAGACCCAGTACTTC
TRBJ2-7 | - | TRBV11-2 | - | CASSLAGRSYEQYF | TGTGCCAGCAGCTTAGCGGGGAGGTCCTACGAGCAGTACTTC
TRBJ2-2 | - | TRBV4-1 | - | CASSPPGRNTGELFF | TGCGCCAGCAGCCCCCCCGGTAGGAACACCGGGGAGCTGTTTTTT
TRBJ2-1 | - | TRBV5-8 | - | CASSPAGGAHNEQFF | TGTGCCAGCAGCCCCGCGGGCGGGGCCCACAATGAGCAGTTCTTC
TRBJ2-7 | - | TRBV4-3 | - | CASSQGIANSYEQYF | TGCGCCAGCAGCCAGGGGATAGCAAACTCCTACGAGCAGTACTTC
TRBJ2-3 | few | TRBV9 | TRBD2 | CASSAAGVSTDTQYF | TGTGCCAGCAGCGCCGCGGGAGTGAGCACAGATACGCAGTATTTT
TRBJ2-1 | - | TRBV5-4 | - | CASSFIQRLITYNEQFF | TGTGCCAGCAGCTTTATCCAGCGCCTAATTACCTACAATGAGCAGTTCTTC
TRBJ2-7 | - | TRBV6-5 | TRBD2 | CASSFGLASYEQYF | TGTGCCAGCAGTTTTGGACTAGCTTCCTACGAGCAGTACTTC
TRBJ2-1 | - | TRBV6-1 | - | CASSELGNEQFF | TGTGCCAGCAGTGAATTAGGCAATGAGCAGTTCTTC
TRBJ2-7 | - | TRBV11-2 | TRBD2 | CASSSLRGSGDEQYF | TGTGCCAGCAGCAGCCTGCGGGGGAGCGGGGACGAGCAGTACTTC
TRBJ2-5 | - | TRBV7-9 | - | CASTQSGSRAETQYF | TGTGCCAGCACCCAGAGCGGGTCGAGGGCGGAGACCCAGTACTTC
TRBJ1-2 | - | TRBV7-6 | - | CASSLGAGRIFYGYTF | TGTGCCAGCAGCTTAGGGGCAGGGAGAATTTTTTATGGCTACACCTTC
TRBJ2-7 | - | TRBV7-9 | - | CASSLTGEQYF | TGTGCCAGCAGTTTGACGGGGGAGCAGTACTTC
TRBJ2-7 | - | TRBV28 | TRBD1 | CASSLGQELPYEQYF | TGTGCCAGCAGTTTGGGACAGGAACTCCCCTACGAGCAGTACTTC
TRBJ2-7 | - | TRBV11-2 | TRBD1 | CASSFAGTGTYEQYF | TGTGCCAGCAGCTTTGCTGGGACAGGGACGTACGAGCAGTACTTC
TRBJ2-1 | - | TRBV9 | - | CASSGGPSSYNEQFF | TGTGCCAGCAGCGGCGGACCTAGCTCCTACAATGAGCAGTTCTTC
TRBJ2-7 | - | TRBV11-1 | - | CASSLAQGFYEQYF | TGTGCCAGCAGCTTAGCCCAAGGTTTCTACGAGCAGTACTTC
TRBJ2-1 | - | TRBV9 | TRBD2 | CASSGGLAADNEQFF | TGTGCCAGCAGCGGGGGACTAGCGGCTGACAATGAGCAGTTCTTC
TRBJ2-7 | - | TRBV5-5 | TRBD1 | CASSPGTGAYEQYF | TGTGCCAGCAGCCCTGGGACAGGGGCCTACGAGCAGTACTTC
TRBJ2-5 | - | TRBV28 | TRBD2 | CASSLYAGGRDTQYF | TGTGCCAGCAGTTTATATGCGGGAGGGCGAGATACCCAGTACTTC
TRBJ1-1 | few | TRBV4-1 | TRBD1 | CASSQEGRGIGLNTEAFF | TGCGCCAGCAGCCAAGAGGGCAGGGGGATCGGGTTGAACACTGAAGCTTTCTTT
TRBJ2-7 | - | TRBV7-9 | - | CASSLVGNTYEQYF | TGTGCCAGCAGCTTAGTGGGGAACACCTACGAGCAGTACTTC
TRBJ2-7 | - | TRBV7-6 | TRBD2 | CASSLVVPGGGADEQYF | TGTGCCAGCAGCTTAGTCGTACCGGGAGGGGGGGCGGACGAGCAGTACTTC
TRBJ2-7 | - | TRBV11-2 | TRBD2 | CASSSYSGSSYEQYF | TGTGCCAGCAGCTCGTATAGCGGGAGTTCTTACGAGCAGTACTTC
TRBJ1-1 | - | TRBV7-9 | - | CASSLMTEAFF | TGTGCCAGCAGCTTAATGACTGAAGCTTTCTTT
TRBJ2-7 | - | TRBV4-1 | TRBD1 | CASSQGQGNYEQYF | TGCGCCAGCAGCCAAGGACAGGGTAACTACGAGCAGTACTTC
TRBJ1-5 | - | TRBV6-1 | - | CASSEWLGQPQHF | TGTGCCAGCAGTGAATGGTTAGGCCAGCCCCAGCATTTT
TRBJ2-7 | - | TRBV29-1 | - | CSTIGSSYEQYF | TGCAGCACGATCGGGAGCTCCTACGAGCAGTACTTC
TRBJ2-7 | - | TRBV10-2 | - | CASSESGGLIEQYF | TGCGCCAGCAGTGAGTCGGGGGGCCTCATCGAGCAGTACTTC
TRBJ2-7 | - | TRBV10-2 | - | CASWTGTYEQYF | TGCGCCAGTTGGACGGGCACCTACGAGCAGTACTTC
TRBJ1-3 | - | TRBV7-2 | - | CASSPYRGVGNTIYF | TGTGCCAGCAGTCCCTATCGGGGGGTAGGAAACACCATATATTTT
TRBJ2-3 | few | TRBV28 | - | CASSPGRSGTDTQYF | TGTGCCAGCAGTCCCGGACGTTCAGGCACAGATACGCAGTATTTT
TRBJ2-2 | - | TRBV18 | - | CASSPPGLNTGELFF | TGTGCCAGCTCTCCTCCTGGACTAAACACCGGGGAGCTGTTTTTT
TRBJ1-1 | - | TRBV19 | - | CASSIGRFMNTEAFF | TGTGCCAGTAGTATCGGAAGGTTCATGAACACTGAAGCTTTCTTT
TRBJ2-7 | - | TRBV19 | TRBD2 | CASNPPPWDSGPYEQYF | TGTGCCAGTAATCCCCCCCCTTGGGATAGCGGGCCCTACGAGCAGTACTTC
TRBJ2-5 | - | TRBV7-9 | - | CASSLEGYQETQYF | TGTGCCAGCAGCTTAGAGGGATACCAAGAGACCCAGTACTTC
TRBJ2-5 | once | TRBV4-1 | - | CASSRDSGQETQYF | TGCGCCAGCAGCCGGGATTCCGGACAAGAGACCCAGTACTTC
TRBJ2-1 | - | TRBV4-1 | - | CASSQDLPNEQFF | TGCGCCAGCAGCCAAGATTTACCCAATGAGCAGTTCTTC
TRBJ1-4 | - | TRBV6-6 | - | CASRERGAGDEKLFF | TGTGCCAGCAGGGAACGCGGGGCAGGGGATGAAAAACTGTTTTTT
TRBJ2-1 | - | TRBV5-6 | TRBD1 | CASSYRTGQNEQFF | TGTGCCAGCAGCTATAGGACAGGGCAGAATGAGCAGTTCTTC
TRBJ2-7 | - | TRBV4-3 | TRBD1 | CASSQDTGTGFDEQYF | TGCGCCAGCAGCCAAGACACCGGGACAGGGTTCGACGAGCAGTACTTC
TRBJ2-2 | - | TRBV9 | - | CASSVDGTTNTGELFF | TGTGCCAGCAGCGTGGACGGGACAACGAACACCGGGGAGCTGTTTTTT
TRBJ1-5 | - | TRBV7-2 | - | CASSLWAGDQPQHF | TGTGCCAGCAGCTTATGGGCAGGGGATCAGCCCCAGCATTTT
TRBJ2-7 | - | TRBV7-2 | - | CASSPKVRPSYEQYF | TGTGCCAGCAGCCCCAAGGTCAGGCCCTCCTACGAGCAGTACTTC